This T cell receptor (beta chain) stems from a study of Ad26.COV2.S vaccination and SARS-CoV-2 variants. Documented treatment: around 19 received Ad26.COV2.S at low or high dose, single or two shots; roughly five received placebo; per-sample allocation not given. It was on day 63 after the first vaccine or placebo injection that samples were taken. This CDR3 is built from 14 residues. The germline V and J ends were trimmed by 3 bases and 5 bases, with 12 bases remaining between them. Germline V gives CDR1 MDHEN, CDR2 SYDVKM. Using immunoSEQ multiplex PCR, the repertoire was profiled, and TCRdb retains in-frame clones only, with some absent. The repertoire holds around 450,000 clones, with 89% as singletons.

The sample here was peripheral blood, taken in a trial of Ad26.COV2.S vaccine versus placebo. The chain couples TRBV28 to TRBJ2-3; TRBD2 is a possible D gene (7 bases). The sequence was collected from a person between 18 and 65 years old who received the Ad26.COV2.S COVID-19 vaccine or a placebo. The CDR3 loop reads CASSFRGAQDTQYF. The CDR3 coding sequence is TGTGCCAGCAGTTTCCGGGGGGCGCAAGATACGCAGTATTTT.